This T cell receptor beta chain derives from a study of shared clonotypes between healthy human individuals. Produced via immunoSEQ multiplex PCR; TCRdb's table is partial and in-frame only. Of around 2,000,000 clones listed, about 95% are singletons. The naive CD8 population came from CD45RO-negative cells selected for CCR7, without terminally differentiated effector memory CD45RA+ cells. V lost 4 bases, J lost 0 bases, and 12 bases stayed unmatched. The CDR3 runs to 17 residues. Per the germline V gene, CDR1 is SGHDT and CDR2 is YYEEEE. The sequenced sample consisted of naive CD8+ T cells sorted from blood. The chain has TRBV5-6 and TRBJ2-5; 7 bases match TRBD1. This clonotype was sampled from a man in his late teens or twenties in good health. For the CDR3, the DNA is TGTGCCAGCAGCCTGGGGACAGCCAGAATGTACCAAGAGACCCAGTACTTC. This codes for CASSLGTARMYQETQYF.